This T cell receptor beta chain was found in a study of cytotoxic CD8 clonotypes in ibrutinib-treated CLL. Study details: After a median of about 70 months, roughly 15 patients stayed remitted and some 12 progressed; responses had been partial in around 25 and complete in 2.

A 1 in 200,000 to 1 in 1 million T cell depth was the sequencing target. Using immunoSEQ multiplex PCR, the repertoire was profiled, and TCRdb retains in-frame clones only, with some absent. This table holds some 290,000 clones, about 77% found once. Trimming removed 6 bases at V and 6 bases at J, with 13 bases between. CDR3 length: 13 residues. Germline CDR1 is MDHEN and CDR2 is SYDVKM. The rearrangement links TRBV28 to TRBJ2-3; tentative D call: TRBD2 (5 bases). The starting material was PBMCs, obtained before ibrutinib treatment. The sequence was collected from a human donor with chronic lymphocytic leukemia. The CDR3 region has the DNA TGTGCCAGCAGAGAAGGAGGAACGGATACGCAGTATTTT. Translated: CASREGGTDTQYF.